The next 9 T cell receptor beta chains were all read from a single sample in a study of T cells expressing NK-cell markers. TCRdb reprocessed the 5' RACE reads, keeping one entry per CDR3 protein, no DNA. There are about 170,000 distinct CDR3 sequences in the sample, with 20% held by the top ten. Sequencing was carried out using blood T cells: a sorted CD56 or NKG2C T cell subset, CD4+ or CD8+ T cells, or bulk PBMC T cells (not recorded which). The receptors were sampled from a man aged 18-69 years in good health.

This rearrangement joins TRBV6-5 to TRBJ2-2; checking the TCRdb D call of TRBD1 is not possible without DNA. This CDR3 has 14 residues. Germline V gene sequence: CDR1 MNHEY, CDR2 SVGAGI. The CDR3 loop reads CASSRDGVTGELFF.

The chain carries TRBV29-1 and TRBJ1-2; TCRdb picks TRBD1, but there is no DNA to check that call. Looked up from germline, CDR1 is SQVTM and CDR2 is ANQGSEA. The CDR3 is 15 residues long. CDR3: CSVEAETGDDYGYTF.

The V gene is TRBV3-1, the J gene TRBJ2-3; TCRdb selects TRBD2, and the lack of DNA leaves this call unchecked. CDR1 and CDR2 (germline): LGHDT, YNNKEL (reference sequence). The CDR3 contains 19 residues. CDR3 in amino acids: CASSQDGAVSGGLTDTQYF.

The rearrangement links TRBV5-1 to TRBJ1-1; TCRdb's assignment of TRBD1 cannot be checked, as there is no DNA. This CDR3 has 12 amino acids. Germline-derived CDR1 and CDR2 are SGHRS and YFSETQ. The CDR3 sequence: CASSYTGSEAFF.

The chain uses TRBV12-3 or TRBV12-4 and TRBJ2-1. The CDR3 is 14 residues long. This chain's CDR3 is CASSLGFQVYEQFF.

The chain joins TRBV6-1 to TRBJ2-1. The CDR3 contains 11 residues. Germline loops: CDR1 MNHNS, CDR2 SASEGT. CDR3 protein: CAGLADGEQFF.

This CDR3 reads CASSSLPDRGRGPAGELFF. V usage is TRBV12-3 or TRBV12-4 and J usage is TRBJ2-2; TCRdb calls TRBD1, which cannot be checked without DNA. This CDR3 spans 19 amino acids.

The CDR3 reads CASSYSGFLGDEKLFF. V usage is TRBV6-5 and J usage is TRBJ1-4. Germline CDR1 MNHEY, CDR2 SVGAGI. There are 16 residues in the CDR3.

This chain joins TRBV15 and TRBJ2-7; TCRdb selects TRBD2, and the lack of DNA leaves this call unchecked. The CDR3 covers 16 residues. In germline, CDR1 is LNHNV, CDR2 YYDKDF (reference sequence). CDR3 residues: CATSRDSGGAVDEQYF.